A single sample is the source of the 26 T cell receptor beta chains below, sequenced in a study of T cell responses to AZD1222 COVID-19 vaccine. The table came from immunoSEQ multiplex PCR; TCRdb's copy has only in-frame clones and leaves some out. The sample records over 100,000 clones, approximately 91% being singletons. Material: peripheral blood, obtained on day 0 of AZD1222 vaccination. Receptor source: an adult in good health.

This clone was counted a single time. V usage is TRBV5-1 and J usage is TRBJ2-5; D might be TRBD2 (6 bases). Germline V gene lookup returns CDR1 SGHRS and CDR2 YFSETQ. This CDR3 spans 14 amino acids. V was clipped by 3 bases and J by 3 bases, with 12 bases between them. The CDR3 loop reads CASSSGPGEETQYF. The CDR3 DNA reads as TGCGCCAGCAGCTCGGGGCCGGGGGAAGAGACCCAGTACTTC.

The rearrangement links TRBV5-3 to TRBJ2-7; D unresolved. TRBV5-3 is designated an ORF whose function remains uncertain. Trimming took 9 bases from V and 4 from J, leaving 11 bases between them. This CDR3 spans 11 amino acids. The CDR3 here is CATLCWYEQYF. The CDR3 region has the DNA TGTGCCACCTTATGTTGGTACGAGCAGTACTTC.

This clone showed up just a few times. The chain employs TRBV21-1 and TRBJ1-2. TRBV21-1 is a pseudogene. CDR3 length: 16 residues. The DNA of the CDR3 is TGTGCCAGCAGCATCCCCCCCTCGGCCAGACCTTATGGCTACACCTTC. This codes for CASSIPPSARPYGYTF.

J is TRBJ1-3 and V is TRBV5-1, with a tentative D call TRBD1 (5 bases). Trimming took 0 bases from V and 0 from J, leaving 10 bases between them. This CDR3 is built from 16 residues. The germline CDR1 and CDR2 sequences are SGHRS and YFSETQ. The CDR3 region is CASSLGDRGSGNTIYF. As DNA, the CDR3 is TGCGCCAGCAGCTTGGGGGACCGTGGCTCTGGAAACACCATATATTTT.

The genes are TRBV9 and TRBJ1-1; D is unclear. CDR3 size: 15 residues. V lost 0 bases to trimming and J lost 0 bases, with 9 bases between them. Germline lookup yields CDR1 SGDLS and CDR2 YYNGEE. The CDR3 reads CASSVGPIMNTEAFF. The CDR3 DNA is TGTGCCAGCAGCGTAGGTCCGATCATGAACACTGAAGCTTTCTTT.

This chain connects TRBV6-5 to TRBJ1-3; D uncertain. This CDR3 has 11 residues. The germline V gene encodes CDR1 MNHEY and CDR2 SVGAGI. Trimming removed 11 bases from V and 5 bases from J, with 10 bases in between. The chain's CDR3 is CASTNRNTIYF. The CDR3 DNA reads TGTGCCTCCACTAACAGAAACACCATATATTTT.

There are a few counts of this clone. The chain couples TRBV4-2 to TRBJ2-7; D is perhaps TRBD1 (5 bases). Germline CDR1 LGHNA, CDR2 YNFKEQ. Deletions cut 4 bases from V and 6 bases from J, with 16 bases between. The CDR3 extends over 14 amino acids. CDR3 sequence (DNA): TGTGCCAGCAGCCCGAAGCACCAGGGTGGCGAGCAGTACTTC. It codes for CASSPKHQGGEQYF.

V is TRBV6-5 and J is TRBJ2-7, with TRBD1 matching 11 bases. After removal of 5 bases from V and 5 bases from J, the junction contained 8 bases not matched to a gene. The CDR3 has 15 amino acids. Germline V gene sequence: CDR1 MNHEY, CDR2 SVGAGI. In DNA form, the CDR3 reads TGTGCCAGCAGTCACCCCAGGACAGGGGGCGACGAGCAGTACTTC. Translation: CASSHPRTGGDEQYF.

This chain joins TRBV5-4 and TRBJ1-1; TRBD1 matches 7 bases. CDR1 and CDR2 from the germline V gene are SGHNT and YYREEE (reference sequence). CDR3 length equals 15 residues. V lost 4 bases to trimming and J lost 4 bases; unmatched junction nucleotides: 10. CDR3 amino acids: CASSPGQDYFTEAFF. Here the CDR3 DNA reads TGTGCCAGCAGCCCCGGACAGGACTATTTCACTGAAGCTTTCTTT. The full variable domain, in which reference TRBV5-4 and TRBJ1-1 provide the parts outside the CDR3, is ETGVTQSPTHLIKTRGQQVTLRCSSQSGHNTVSWYQQALGQGPQFIFQYYREEENGRGNFPPRFSGLQFPNYSSELNVNALELDDSALYLCASSPGQDYFTEAFFGQGTRLTVV.

The chain is built from TRBV7-3 and TRBJ1-6; no definite D call. The CDR3 consists of 13 residues. V shed 0 bases and J shed 9 bases, with 6 bases lying between them. Germline CDR1 reads SGHTA; CDR2 reads FQGTGA. The CDR3 sequence: CASSLTLGSPLHF. DNA for the CDR3: TGTGCCAGCAGCTTAACGTTAGGTTCACCCCTCCACTTT.

This chain connects TRBV6-5 to TRBJ1-2; no clear D. V dropped 0 bases and J dropped 9 bases, with 11 bases sitting between them. This CDR3 is 13 amino acids long. Per the germline V gene, CDR1 is MNHEY and CDR2 is SVGAGI. The CDR3 coding sequence is TGTGCCAGCAGTTACTCGAATGGAGGGAGCTACACCTTC. Translated: CASSYSNGGSYTF.

This chain uses TRBV4-2 with TRBJ1-1; 9 bases are a match to TRBD1. Germline CDR1 is LGHNA and CDR2 is YNFKEQ. CDR3 length: 14 amino acids. Trimming at V came to 6 bases and at J to 4 bases, leaving 6 bases not matched to a gene. This CDR3 reads CASRQGQGGTEAFF. As DNA, the CDR3 is TGTGCCAGCAGGCAGGGACAGGGAGGCACTGAAGCTTTCTTT.

The rearrangement links TRBV7-2 to TRBJ2-2, with D possibly being TRBD1 or TRBD2 (5 bases each). This CDR3 comprises 15 residues. CDR1 and CDR2 from the germline V gene are SGHTA and FQGNSA. V lost 1 base and J 6 bases, leaving 12 bases between the germline ends. The CDR3 coding sequence is TGTGCCAGCAGCTTAGAGGGACGTTCTTCCGGGGAGCTGTTTTTT. Residues: CASSLEGRSSGELFF.

This clone was recorded once. The V gene is TRBV19, the J gene TRBJ1-4, with D possibly being TRBD1 (6 bases). The CDR3 runs to 16 residues. Germline-derived CDR1 and CDR2 are LNHDA and SQIVND (reference sequence). V dropped 5 bases and J dropped 0 bases, with 13 bases sitting between them. The CDR3 coding sequence is TGTGCCAGTAGTTTTGGGACAACCTCAACTAATGAAAAACTGTTTTTT. It translates to CASSFGTTSTNEKLFF.

This chain uses TRBV5-4 with TRBJ2-1, with 15 bases fitting TRBD2. Germline V gene data show CDR1 as SGHNT and CDR2 as YYREEE (reference sequence). The CDR3 contains 19 residues. V was clipped by 7 bases and J by 0 bases; unmatched bases: 11. The chain's CDR3 is CASSGGLAGGSSSYNEQFF. DNA of the CDR3: TGTGCCAGCTCTGGCGGACTAGCGGGGGGGTCCAGCTCCTACAATGAGCAGTTCTTC.

This chain uses TRBV18 with TRBJ2-5, with TRBD2 matching 7 bases. V gave up 3 bases and J gave up 5 bases; unmatched junction bases: 12. The CDR3 is 16 amino acids. Germline values: CDR1 KGHSH, CDR2 LQKENI. CDR3: CASSPLDTTAGETQYF. The DNA for the CDR3 is TGTGCCAGCTCACCCTTAGACACCACAGCGGGGGAGACCCAGTACTTC.

The chain couples TRBV11-1 to TRBJ1-1, with D unresolved. The germline gives CDR1 SGHAT, CDR2 FQDESV (reference sequence). The CDR3 length is 13 residues. V was cut by 5 bases and J by 6 bases, with 13 bases left in between. Here the CDR3 reads CASSPAGIAEAFF. CDR3 sequence (DNA): TGTGCCAGCAGCCCGGCGGGCATAGCTGAAGCTTTCTTT.

The chain has TRBV10-2 and TRBJ2-5; TRBD1 matches 8 bases. The V gene end was trimmed by 3 bases and the J gene end by 2 bases; junction bases not matched to a gene: 8. CDR3 length: 16 residues. Germline CDR1 is WSHSY and CDR2 is SAAADI. Here the CDR3 reads CASSDSGQGRQETQYF. In DNA, the CDR3 is TGCGCCAGCAGTGACTCAGGACAGGGACGACAAGAGACCCAGTACTTC.

J is TRBJ2-3 and V is TRBV13; D unclear. Trimming stripped 5 bases from V and 4 bases from J, with 16 bases between. This CDR3 is 15 amino acids long. Germline-derived CDR1 and CDR2 are PRHDT and FYEKMQ (reference sequence). CDR3 region: CASSTVLLKADTQYF. The CDR3 bases are TGTGCCAGCAGCACCGTCCTCTTGAAGGCAGATACGCAGTATTTT.

V is TRBV5-4 and J is TRBJ2-7, with 7 bases that match TRBD2. With V trimmed by 5 bases and J by 5 bases, 10 bases remained unmatched. Germline V CDR1 and CDR2: SGHNT, YYREEE (reference sequence). The CDR3 loop spans 14 amino acids. The CDR3 bases are TGTGCCAGCAGATCTAACGGGGGGAGCCACGAGCAGTACTTC. Its translation is CASRSNGGSHEQYF. The full variable domain, with the rest looked up from reference TRBV5-4 and TRBJ2-7, is ETGVTQSPTHLIKTRGQQVTLRCSSQSGHNTVSWYQQALGQGPQFIFQYYREEENGRGNFPPRFSGLQFPNYSSELNVNALELDDSALYLCASRSNGGSHEQYFGPGTRLTVT.

This clone came up once. This chain links TRBV4-1 with TRBJ2-3; 8 bases align to TRBD2. The CDR3 sequence is 14 residues long. After removal of 0 bases from V and 6 bases from J, the junction contained 2 bases not matched to a gene. Germline V CDR1 and CDR2: MGHRA, YSYEKL. The CDR3 nucleotides are TGCGCCAGCAGCCAAGATCGGGGGGGTGATACGCAGTATTTT. Protein product: CASSQDRGGDTQYF.

The CDR3 sequence: CASSPPGQGHEETQYF. The CDR3 coding sequence is TGTGCCAGCAGCCCCCCGGGACAGGGGCATGAAGAGACCCAGTACTTC. The gene calls are TRBV9 and TRBJ2-5, with 10 bases that match TRBD1. In germline, CDR1 is SGDLS, CDR2 YYNGEE. The CDR3 sequence is 16 residues long. After removal of 4 bases from V and 3 bases from J, the junction contained 9 bases not matched to a gene. The variable domain in full, completed from reference TRBV9 and TRBJ2-5, reads DSGVTQTPKHLITATGQRVTLRCSPRSGDLSVYWYQQSLDQGLQFLIQYYNGEERAKGNILERFSAQQFPDLHSELNLSSLELGDSALYFCASSPPGQGHEETQYFGPGTRLLVL.

The chain has TRBV7-6 and TRBJ1-1; perhaps TRBD1 as D (6 bases). Germline V gives CDR1 SGHVS, CDR2 FNYEAQ. This CDR3 spans 15 amino acids. Deletions cut 3 bases from V and 1 base from J, with 12 bases between. CDR3 DNA sequence: TGTGCCAGCAGCTTGGGGGGCGGAGGGAACACTGAAGCTTTCTTT. It is translated as CASSLGGGGNTEAFF. The variable domain in full, with the rest retrieved from reference TRBV7-6 and TRBJ1-1, is GAGVSQSPRYKVTKRGQDVALRCDPISGHVSLYWYRQALGQGPEFLTYFNYEAQQDKSGLPNDRFSAERPEGSISTLTIQRTEQRDSAMYRCASSLGGGGNTEAFFGQGTRLTVV.

V and J are TRBV27 and TRBJ2-7; D is undetermined. Trimming pared 3 bases from V and 2 bases from J, leaving 8 bases between. This CDR3 has 13 amino acids. Germline CDR1 MNHEY, CDR2 SMNVEV (reference sequence). CDR3 protein: CASSFAAPYEQYF. In nucleotides, the CDR3 is TGTGCCAGCAGTTTCGCAGCACCCTACGAGCAGTACTTC.

The rearrangement uses TRBV5-5 and TRBJ2-5, with no clear D. Per the germline V gene, CDR1 is SGHKS and CDR2 is YYEKEE (reference sequence). The V end was cut by 3 bases, the J end by 2 bases, with 11 bases between. CDR3 length equals 14 residues. The DNA of the CDR3 is TGTGCCAGCAGCTGGTCCCAGTATCAAGAGACCCAGTACTTC. Translated: CASSWSQYQETQYF.

J is TRBJ2-7 and V is TRBV1. TRBV1 is a known pseudogene. CDR3 length: 10 amino acids. For the CDR3, the DNA is TGCACCAGCAGCCAAGATGAGCAGTACTTC. Protein product: CTSSQDEQYF.